Listed below are T cell receptor beta chains from one sample, sequenced in a study of OX40 agonist ivuxolimab in advanced cancers. The protocol was immunoSEQ multiplex PCR, while the TCRdb copy is restricted to in-frame clones and leaves out a portion. The table shows 70,000 to 95,000 clones, with approximately 88% occurring only once. The specimen comprised CD4+ or CD8+ T cells sorted from blood, sampled in a trial of the OX40 agonist ivuxolimab. The receptors were sampled from an adult with an advanced solid tumor such as melanoma, head and neck, liver or kidney cancer. Both conserved end residues are part of each CDR3. D genes are given only for firm matches.

j_call | d_call | v_call | cdr3_length | cdr3_aa
TRBJ2-3 | TRBD1 | TRBV9 | 14 | CASSAQGETDTQYF
TRBJ2-1 | - | TRBV19 | 15 | CASSMASTAYNEQFF
TRBJ1-3 | - | TRBV11-2 | 17 | CASSLGRQLRSGNTIYF
TRBJ2-1 | - | TRBV19 | 17 | CASSRGDHSGSYNEQFF
TRBJ2-6 | - | TRBV27 | 16 | CASLGIFGSGANVLTF
TRBJ2-1 | TRBD2 | TRBV5-1 | 15 | CASSSLAGAYNEQFF
TRBJ2-1 | TRBD1 | TRBV15 | 16 | CATSSRTGGAYNEQFF
TRBJ1-1 | TRBD1 | TRBV9 | 15 | CASSAGQGMNTEAFF
TRBJ2-7 | TRBD2 | TRBV6-1 | 15 | CASTPPSGSSDEQYF
TRBJ2-4 | - | TRBV7-9 | 14 | CASSPPREPNIQYF
TRBJ1-3 | - | TRBV2 | 15 | CASSLLRAAGNTIYF
TRBJ2-7 | TRBD1 | TRBV27 | 14 | CASSYYPGGYEQYF
TRBJ2-7 | - | TRBV4-1 | 13 | CASSQGAFYEQYF
TRBJ2-3 | TRBD2 | TRBV7-9 | 16 | CASSLRAGGPTDTQYF
TRBJ2-1 | TRBD2 | TRBV9 | 15 | CASSGVAGGPYEQFF
- | TRBD2 | TRBV4-1 | 14 | CASSQGLATLEQYF
TRBJ2-7 | TRBD1 | TRBV27 | 14 | CASSSGTGVSEQYF
TRBJ2-3 | - | TRBV9 | 15 | CASPEWEAETDTQYF
TRBJ1-2 | - | TRBV4-1 | 13 | CASSFKSNYGYTF
TRBJ2-1 | - | TRBV4-1 | 17 | CASSQDVEGLGYNEQFF
TRBJ2-7 | - | TRBV6-5 | 14 | CASSLGQDTYEQYF
TRBJ2-7 | - | TRBV28 | 16 | CASSLVGLALDYEQYF
- | - | TRBV28 | 12 | CASSLEDYEQYF
TRBJ2-5 | - | TRBV4-2 | 14 | CASSQWDFQETQYF